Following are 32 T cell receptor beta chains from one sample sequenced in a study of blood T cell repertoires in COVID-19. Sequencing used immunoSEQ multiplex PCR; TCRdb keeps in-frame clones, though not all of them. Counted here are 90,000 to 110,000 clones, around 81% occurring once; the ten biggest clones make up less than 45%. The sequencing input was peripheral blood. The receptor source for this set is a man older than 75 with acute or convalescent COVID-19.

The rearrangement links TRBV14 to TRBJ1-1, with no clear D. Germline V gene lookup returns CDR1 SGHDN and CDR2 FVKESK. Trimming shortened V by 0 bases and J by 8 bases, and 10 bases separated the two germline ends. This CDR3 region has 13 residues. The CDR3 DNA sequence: TGTGCCAGCAGCCAAGATCTCGGCGGAGAAGCTTTCTTT. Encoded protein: CASSQDLGGEAFF.

CDR3 loop: CASSLGQGVKQFF. The DNA for the CDR3 is TGTGCCAGCAGCCTAGGACAGGGGGTTAAGCAGTTCTTC. The chain carries TRBV3-1 (or the pseudogene TRBV3-2) and TRBJ2-1, with 10 bases lining up with TRBD1. CDR3 length: 13 amino acids. The germline gives CDR1 LGHDT, CDR2 YNNKEL (reference sequence). The V and J ends lost 4 bases and 11 bases, in that order; junction bases with no gene match: 5.

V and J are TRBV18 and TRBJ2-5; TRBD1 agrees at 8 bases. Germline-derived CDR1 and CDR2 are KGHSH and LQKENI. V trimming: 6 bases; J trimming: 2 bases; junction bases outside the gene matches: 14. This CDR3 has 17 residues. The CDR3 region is CASSPYMQGAGQETQYF. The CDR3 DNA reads TGTGCCAGCTCGCCCTACATGCAGGGGGCGGGACAAGAGACCCAGTACTTC.

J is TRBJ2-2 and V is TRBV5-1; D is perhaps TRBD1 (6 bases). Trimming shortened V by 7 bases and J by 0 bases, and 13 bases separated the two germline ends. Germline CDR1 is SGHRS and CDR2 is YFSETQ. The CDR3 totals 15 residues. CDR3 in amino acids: CASSTGDTNTGELFF. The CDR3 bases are TGCGCCAGCTCGACAGGAGATACGAACACCGGGGAGCTGTTTTTT.

CDR3 DNA: TGTGCCTCGTGGGACAGGGGATCCTACGAGCAGTACTTC. Translating it yields CASWDRGSYEQYF. This chain connects TRBV6-5 to TRBJ2-7, with TRBD1 matching 10 bases. Germline V gene lookup returns CDR1 MNHEY and CDR2 SVGAGI. The CDR3 runs 13 residues. V shed 11 bases and J 1 base; nucleotides not matched to a gene: 5.

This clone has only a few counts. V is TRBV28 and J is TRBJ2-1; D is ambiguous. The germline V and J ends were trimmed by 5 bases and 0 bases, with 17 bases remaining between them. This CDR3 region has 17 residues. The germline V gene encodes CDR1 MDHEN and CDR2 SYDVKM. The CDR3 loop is CASSPITALSSYNEQFF. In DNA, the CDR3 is TGTGCCAGCAGTCCAATAACCGCCCTTAGCTCCTACAATGAGCAGTTCTTC.

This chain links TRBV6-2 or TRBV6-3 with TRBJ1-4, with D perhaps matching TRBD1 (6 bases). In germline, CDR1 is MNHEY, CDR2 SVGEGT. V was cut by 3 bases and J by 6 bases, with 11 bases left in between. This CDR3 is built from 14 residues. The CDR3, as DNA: TGTGCCAGCAGTTATGAGTACAGGGATGAAAAACTGTTTTTT. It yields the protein CASSYEYRDEKLFF.

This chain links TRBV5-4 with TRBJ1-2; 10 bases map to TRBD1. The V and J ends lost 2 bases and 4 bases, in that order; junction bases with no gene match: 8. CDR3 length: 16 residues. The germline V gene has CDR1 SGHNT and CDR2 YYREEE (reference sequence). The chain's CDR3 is CASSFRVGQGGYGYTF. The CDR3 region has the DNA TGTGCCAGCAGCTTCCGCGTAGGACAGGGGGGCTATGGCTACACCTTC. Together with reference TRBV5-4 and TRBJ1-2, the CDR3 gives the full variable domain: ETGVTQSPTHLIKTRGQQVTLRCSSQSGHNTVSWYQQALGQGPQFIFQYYREEENGRGNFPPRFSGLQFPNYSSELNVNALELDDSALYLCASSFRVGQGGYGYTFGSGTRLTVV.

Here the CDR3 reads CASSPLGQANEKLFF. CDR3 coding DNA: TGTGCCAGCTCACCACTAGGACAAGCGAATGAAAAACTGTTTTTT. The V and J genes are TRBV18 and TRBJ1-4; D possibly corresponds to TRBD1 (5 bases). Germline assignment: CDR1 KGHSH and CDR2 LQKENI. This CDR3 spans 15 amino acids. V lost 1 base, J lost 5 bases, and 11 bases lay in between.

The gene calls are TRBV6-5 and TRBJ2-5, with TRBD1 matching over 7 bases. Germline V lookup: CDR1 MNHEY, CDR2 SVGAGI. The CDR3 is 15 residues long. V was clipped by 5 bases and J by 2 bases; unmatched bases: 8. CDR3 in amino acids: CASSQPGTAQETQYF. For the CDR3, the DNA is TGTGCCAGCAGTCAACCGGGGACAGCTCAAGAGACCCAGTACTTC.

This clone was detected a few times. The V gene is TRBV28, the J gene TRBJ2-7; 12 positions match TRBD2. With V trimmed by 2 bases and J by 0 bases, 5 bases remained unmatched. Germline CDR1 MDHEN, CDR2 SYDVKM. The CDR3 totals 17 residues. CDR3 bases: TGTGCCAGCAGTTTACCACTAGCGGGAGGATCCTCCTACGAGCAGTACTTC. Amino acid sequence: CASSLPLAGGSSYEQYF.

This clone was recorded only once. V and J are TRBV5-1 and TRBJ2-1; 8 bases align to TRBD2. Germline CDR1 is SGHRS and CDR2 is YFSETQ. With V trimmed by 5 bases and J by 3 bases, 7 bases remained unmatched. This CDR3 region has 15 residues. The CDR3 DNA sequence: TGCGCCAGCAGAGAGACGGGAGGGCTCTACAATGAGCAGTTCTTC. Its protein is CASRETGGLYNEQFF.

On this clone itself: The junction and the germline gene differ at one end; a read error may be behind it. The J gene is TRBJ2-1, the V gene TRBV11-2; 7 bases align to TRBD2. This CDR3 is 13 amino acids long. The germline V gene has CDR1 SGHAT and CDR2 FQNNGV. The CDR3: CASSLDPRGSTVF. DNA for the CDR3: TGTGCCAGCAGCTTAGATCCCCGCGGGAGTACGGTCTTC. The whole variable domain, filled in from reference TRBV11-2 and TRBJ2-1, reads EAGVAQSPRYKIIEKRQSVAFWCNPISGHATLYWYQQILGQGPKLLIQFQNNGVVDDSQLPKDRFSAERLKGVDSTLKIQPAKLEDSAVYLCASSLDPRGSTVFGPGTRLTVL.

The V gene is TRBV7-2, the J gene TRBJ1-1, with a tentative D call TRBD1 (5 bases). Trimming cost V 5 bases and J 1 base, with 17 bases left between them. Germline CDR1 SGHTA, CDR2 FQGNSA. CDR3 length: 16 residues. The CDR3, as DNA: TGTGCCAGCAGCCGTTTTCCCAGGGTTTCGAACACTGAAGCTTTCTTT. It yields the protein CASSRFPRVSNTEAFF.

CDR3 amino acids: CASRDTGLPSYGYTF. CDR3 coding DNA: TGTGCCAGCAGAGATACAGGGCTCCCTTCCTATGGCTACACCTTC. The genes are TRBV6-5 and TRBJ1-2, with D possibly TRBD1 on 6 matching bases. Trimming pared 6 bases from V and 4 bases from J, leaving 18 bases between. The CDR3 runs to 15 residues. Germline V gene data show CDR1 as MNHEY and CDR2 as SVGAGI.

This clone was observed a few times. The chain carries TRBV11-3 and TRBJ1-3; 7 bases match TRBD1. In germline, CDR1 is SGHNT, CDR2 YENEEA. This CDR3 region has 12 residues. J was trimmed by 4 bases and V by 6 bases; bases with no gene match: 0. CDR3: CASRGQGNTIYF. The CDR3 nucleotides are TGTGCCAGCAGGGGACAGGGAAACACCATATATTTT.

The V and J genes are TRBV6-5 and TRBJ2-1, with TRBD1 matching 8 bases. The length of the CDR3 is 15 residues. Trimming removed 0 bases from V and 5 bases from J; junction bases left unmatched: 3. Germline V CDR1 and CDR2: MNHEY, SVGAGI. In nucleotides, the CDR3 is TGTGCCAGCAGTTACTCTTGGACAGGGAACAATGAGCAGTTCTTC. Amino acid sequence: CASSYSWTGNNEQFF.

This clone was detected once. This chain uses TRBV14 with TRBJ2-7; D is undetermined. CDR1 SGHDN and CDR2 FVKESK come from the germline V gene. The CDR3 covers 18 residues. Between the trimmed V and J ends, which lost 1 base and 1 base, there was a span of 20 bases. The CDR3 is CASSQGVLRSTRSYEQYF. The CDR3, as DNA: TGTGCCAGCAGCCAAGGAGTCCTCCGTTCCACGAGGTCCTACGAGCAGTACTTC.

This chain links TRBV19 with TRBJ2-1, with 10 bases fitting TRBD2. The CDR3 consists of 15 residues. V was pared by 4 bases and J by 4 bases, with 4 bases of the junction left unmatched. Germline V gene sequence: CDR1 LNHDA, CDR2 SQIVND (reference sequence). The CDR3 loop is CASSTGTSAYNEQFF. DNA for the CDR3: TGTGCCAGTAGTACCGGGACTAGCGCTTACAATGAGCAGTTCTTC.

CDR3 sequence (DNA): TGCGCCAGCAGCTACGACGGACACATGAACACTGAAGCTTTCTTT. Translated: CASSYDGHMNTEAFF. The chain is built from TRBV5-1 and TRBJ1-1; a weak D match, TRBD1 (5 bases). This CDR3 is 15 amino acids long. Germline assignment: CDR1 SGHRS and CDR2 YFSETQ. Trimming stripped 3 bases from V and 0 bases from J, with 12 bases between. Using reference TRBV5-1 and TRBJ1-1 for the parts outside the CDR3, the full variable domain is KAGVTQTPRYLIKTRGQQVTLSCSPISGHRSVSWYQQTPGQGLQFLFEYFSETQRNKGNFPGRFSGRQFSNSRSEMNVSTLELGDSALYLCASSYDGHMNTEAFFGQGTRLTVV.

DNA of the CDR3: TGTGCCAGCAGCCGGATGAGCGACAGGGCCCGGCCTAACTATGGCTACACCTTC. Its protein product is CASSRMSDRARPNYGYTF. This chain connects TRBV3-1 (or the pseudogene TRBV3-2) to TRBJ1-2, with 7 bases lining up with TRBD1. This CDR3 is built from 18 residues. With V trimmed by 4 bases and J by 0 bases, 14 bases remained unmatched. Germline V gives CDR1 LGHDT, CDR2 YNNKEL (reference sequence).

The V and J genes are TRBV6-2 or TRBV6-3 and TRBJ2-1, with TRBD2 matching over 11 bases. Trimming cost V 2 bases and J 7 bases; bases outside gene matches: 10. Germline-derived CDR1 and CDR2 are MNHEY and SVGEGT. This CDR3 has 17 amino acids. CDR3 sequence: CASSYPGLAVVGNEQFF. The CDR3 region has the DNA TGTGCCAGCAGTTACCCGGGACTAGCGGTCGTTGGGAATGAGCAGTTCTTC.

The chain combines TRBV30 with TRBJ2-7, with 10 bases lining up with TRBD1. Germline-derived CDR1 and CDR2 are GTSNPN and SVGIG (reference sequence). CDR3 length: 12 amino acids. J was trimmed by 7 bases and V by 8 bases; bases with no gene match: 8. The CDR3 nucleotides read TGTGCCGGACTTAGACAGGGGGCTGAGCAGTACTTC. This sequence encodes CAGLRQGAEQYF.

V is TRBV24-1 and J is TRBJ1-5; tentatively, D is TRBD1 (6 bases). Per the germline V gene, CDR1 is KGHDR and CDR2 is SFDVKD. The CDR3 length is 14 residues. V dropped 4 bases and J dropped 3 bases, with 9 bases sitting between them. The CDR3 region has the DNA TGTGCCACCAGTGAGAGGACAGTCAATCAGCCCCAGCATTTT. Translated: CATSERTVNQPQHF.

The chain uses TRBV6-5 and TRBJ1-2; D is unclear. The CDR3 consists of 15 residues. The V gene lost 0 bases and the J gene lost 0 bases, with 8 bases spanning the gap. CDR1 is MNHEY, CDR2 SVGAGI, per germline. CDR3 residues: CASSYSKLTNYGYTF. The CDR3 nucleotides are TGTGCCAGCAGTTACTCGAAGCTTACTAACTATGGCTACACCTTC.

CDR3 in amino acids: CASSPDSSYEQYF. CDR3 DNA: TGTGCCAGCAGCCCCGACAGCTCCTACGAGCAGTACTTC. The chain is built from TRBV7-8 and TRBJ2-7; a possible D gene is TRBD1 (5 bases). Germline V lookup: CDR1 SGHVS, CDR2 FQNEAQ. The CDR3 extends over 13 amino acids. V was trimmed by 5 bases and J by 0 bases, leaving 8 bases between them.

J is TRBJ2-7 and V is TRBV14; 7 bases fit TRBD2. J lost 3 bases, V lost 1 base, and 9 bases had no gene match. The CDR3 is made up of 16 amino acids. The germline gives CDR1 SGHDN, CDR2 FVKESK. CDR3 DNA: TGTGCCAGCAGCCAAGTGGGCGGGAGTCGGGTCTACGAGCAGTACTTC. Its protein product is CASSQVGGSRVYEQYF.

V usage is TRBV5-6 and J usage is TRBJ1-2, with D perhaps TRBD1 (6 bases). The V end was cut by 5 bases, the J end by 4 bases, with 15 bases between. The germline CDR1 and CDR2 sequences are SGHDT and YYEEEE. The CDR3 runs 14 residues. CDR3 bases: TGTGCCAGCAGACCATTCAACAGGGTCTATGGCTACACCTTC. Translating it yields CASRPFNRVYGYTF.

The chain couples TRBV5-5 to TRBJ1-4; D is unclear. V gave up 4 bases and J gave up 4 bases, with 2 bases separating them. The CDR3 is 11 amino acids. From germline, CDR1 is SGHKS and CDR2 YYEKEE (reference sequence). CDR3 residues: CASSLNEKLFF. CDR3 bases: TGTGCCAGCAGCCTTAATGAAAAACTGTTTTTT.

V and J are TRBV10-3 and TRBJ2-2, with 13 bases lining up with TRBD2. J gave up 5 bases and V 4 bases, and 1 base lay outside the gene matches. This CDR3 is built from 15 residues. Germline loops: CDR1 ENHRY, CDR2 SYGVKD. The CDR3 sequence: CAISGGLAGTGELFF. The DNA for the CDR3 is TGTGCCATCAGTGGGGGACTAGCGGGAACCGGGGAGCTGTTTTTT.

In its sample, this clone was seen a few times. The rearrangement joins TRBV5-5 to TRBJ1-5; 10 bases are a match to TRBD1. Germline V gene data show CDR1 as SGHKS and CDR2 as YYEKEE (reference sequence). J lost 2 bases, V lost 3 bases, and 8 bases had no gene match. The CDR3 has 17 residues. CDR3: CASSSLPGQGRNQPQHF. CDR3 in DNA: TGTGCCAGCAGCTCTCTACCGGGACAGGGGCGCAATCAGCCCCAGCATTTT.

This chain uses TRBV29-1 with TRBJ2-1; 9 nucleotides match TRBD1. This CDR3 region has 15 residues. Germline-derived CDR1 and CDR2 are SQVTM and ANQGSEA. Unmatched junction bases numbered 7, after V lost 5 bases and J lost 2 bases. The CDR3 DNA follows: TGCAGCGTTTCATCCCGGGACAGGGCCTACAATGAGCAGTTCTTC. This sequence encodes CSVSSRDRAYNEQFF.